The entry that follows covers one T cell receptor (beta chain) sequence. It has no known antigen specificity. No qualities accompany the bases; no much larger clone lies one base away. The trim is 1 base for V and 0 bases for J, with a gap of 10 bases between the germline ends. CDR1 is given as SGHDT and CDR2 as YYEEEE, both from the germline V gene. Including the terminal cysteine and phenylalanine, the CDR3 comprises 15 residues. Just the 45-base CDR3 DNA is kept, in frame starting at base 1. This sample is drawn from a study of shared clonotypes between healthy human individuals (dated by TCRdb to about 2020). Some background on the complete study: The cohort included three men and a couple of women between 18 and 49 years of age. To increase sequencing depth and limit assay-specific biases, different laboratories used diverse techniques to prepare libraries and sequence TCR repertoires. For each donor, CD4 naive and CD4 memory were each run on three plates, CD8 naive on two plates, and CD8 memory on one plate. To estimate repertoire size and how much clonotypes are shared between individuals, the study performed deep sequencing of blood TCR repertoires from a handful of healthy adults. Between about 0.8 and 9 billion PBMCs per donor were obtained by leukapheresis. On the study overall, not on this receptor specifically: Rarefaction of sorted-subset datasets indicated incomplete sequencing despite the large sequencing depth. Higher generation probabilities were observed for clonotypes shared by all four sorted-subset donors than for non-shared clonotypes. Naive subsets generally had larger estimated clonotype richness than memory subsets. Sharing across several donors was observed for around 5% of naive CD4, over 3% of naive CD8, 2.3% of memory CD4, and roughly 0.4% of memory CD8 clonotypes. Sampling was restricted to blood, and TCR repertoires in tissues likely differ from the TCR repertoires found in blood. The genetic and exposure-history diversity represented was limited by the small number of donors. Pairwise subsampling indicated that sequencing depth was expected to affect the degree of clonotype sharing among donors.

TCR CDR3 regions were amplified from genomic DNA by multiplex PCR using the deep immunoSEQ assay. Genomic DNA extracted from each cell subset was distributed evenly over all wells of several immunoSEQ 96-well plates, and each plate served as one replicate. For sorted subsets, roughly 200 ng of genomic DNA, equivalent to 25,000 to 35,000 T cell genomes, went into each replicate PCR. The purified libraries were quantified using a Qubit 3.0 fluorometer, sized with a Bioanalyzer 2100, and then quantified again using the KAPA Library Quantification kit. Each immunoSEQ 96-well plate was sequenced on its own single-read 150-cycle Illumina NextSeq 550 flow cell. The study's own analysis went as follows. Because only junctional sequences without quality scores were contained in the immunoSEQ output, filtering matching that applied to full-length reads could not be performed. Sequences were annotated with PyIR, a Python wrapper for IgBLAST v1.9, and V/J genes and CDR3 were assigned using IMGT germline references. Reads were filtered out if the reads had weak V/J assignments (E-value above 1e-6), no CDR3, stop codons, out-of-frame junctions, or ambiguous translated residues. V3J clonotypes were defined as sequences sharing the same inferred V gene, J gene, and CDR3 amino acid sequence. The percentage overlap between two repertoires was calculated by dividing the number of shared unique clonotypes by the size of the smaller repertoire. Repertoire richness was assessed with RTK rarefaction, the Chao1 estimator, and Recon v2.1 estimates of unobserved clonotypes. For all TCRbeta clonotypes obtained by the gDNA method from four donors, generation probabilities were computed with OLGA. Sourced from immuneACCESS, this table was stored by TCRdb with only in-frame sequences that have V and J called. A share of the clones is absent; for the studies checked, an unresolved V gene accounts for under half, and the remainder has no known explanation. Clonal size and the V and J genes are those of that table, whereas D and trimming came from the DNA. This sample is represented by a few hundred thousand clones; about 96% of them were singletons. In total, the top ten clones hold approximately 0.32% of the sample.

Donors were healthy HIV-negative adults with no recently reported acute infections or vaccinations. Every donor was a Caucasian adult living in Nashville, Tennessee, USA. The CD8 memory samples were a combination of magnetically selected CD45RO+ cells and CCR7-negative CD45RA+ effector memory (TemRA) cells. Blood was collected by leukapheresis, and PBMCs were isolated by Ficoll-Histopaque density gradient centrifugation and then cryopreserved in liquid nitrogen vapor phase. Purity and quantity of every magnetically sorted T cell population were checked by analytical flow cytometry. Genomic DNA was isolated from every sorted fraction and measured by UV absorbance on a Nanodrop 2000c.

This sequence was found in a young man in good health. This chain is built from TRBV5-6 and TRBJ1-1, with the D gene not clear enough to name. The material sequenced was memory CD8+ T cells sorted from blood. Explained via the paper, the cell subset or site label denotes: CD45RO+ cells pooled with CCR7-negative TemRA cells. The CDR3 region has the sequence CASSLQGPMNTEAFF. The DNA sequence is TGTGCCAGCAGCTTGCAAGGGCCTATGAACACTGAAGCTTTCTTT. The full variable domain, completed from the reference TRBV5-6 and TRBJ1-1 proteins outside the CDR3, reads DAGVTQSPTHLIKTRGQQVTLRCSPKSGHDTVSWYQQALGQGPQFIFQYYEEEERQRGNFPDRFSGHQFPNYSSELNVNALLLGDSALYLCASSLQGPMNTEAFFGQGTRLTVV.